Listed below are T cell receptor beta chains from one sample, sequenced in a study of T cell repertoires in aging, cancer and after chemotherapy. TCRdb reanalysed the multiplex PCR reads using MiXCR and keeps one entry per CDR3 protein. The sample comprises about 6,700 distinct CDR3 sequences, roughly 20% of which are singletons, and around 9% rests with the top ten. The sequencing sample was made of blood. The receptors derive from a human donor with a blood cancer. Both conserved end residues are trimmed from each CDR3. A D gene is named only where the DNA matches it firmly.

V,D,J,CDR3
TRBV12-3/TRBV12-4,-,TRBJ1-2,ASSLLEGGYT
TRBV6-5,TRBD2,TRBJ2-1,ASSYGAGVSSEQF
TRBV7-6,TRBD2,TRBJ2-7,ASSPHWRVTSGTYEQY
TRBV10-3,-,TRBJ1-2,AISLQGNYGYT
TRBV18,-,TRBJ1-4,ASSPRGLTATNEKLF
TRBV7-9,TRBD2,TRBJ2-1,ASSLPGRGGTSGATRYNEQF
TRBV7-6,TRBD2,TRBJ2-3,ASSFVAGTPSTDTQY
TRBV6-5,-,TRBJ1-1,ASRDGNTEAF
TRBV14,-,TRBJ2-3,ASSPSAGDTQY
TRBV19,-,TRBJ2-3,ASSINGADTQY
TRBV15,-,TRBJ2-7,ATSRGVSGRQYYEQY
TRBV28,-,TRBJ2-3,ASRRRDSTDTQY
TRBV28,-,TRBJ1-2,ASRAGSYNYGYT
TRBV12-3/TRBV12-4,TRBD1,TRBJ1-4,ASSHGQGGREKLF
TRBV7-9,TRBD2,TRBJ2-1,ASSSLAGGNNEQF
TRBV6-2/TRBV6-3,TRBD1,TRBJ2-5,ASSRDRASGTQY
TRBV19,-,TRBJ1-1,ASQARNRGPSAEAF
TRBV20-1,-,TRBJ2-7,SAQGRNYEQY
TRBV7-9,-,TRBJ2-3,ASSPLDTQY
TRBV18,TRBD1,TRBJ1-1,ASTPGFGGQGGTEAF
TRBV7-2,TRBD1,TRBJ2-1,ASSGRPGQGSYNEQF
TRBV19,TRBD1,TRBJ2-7,ASSRTGASYEQY
TRBV7-9,TRBD1,TRBJ2-1,ASSLGTGAPTYNEQF
TRBV5-5,TRBD1,TRBJ2-7,ASSLVAPGQGREQY
TRBV20-1,-,TRBJ1-5,SANVGHRNQPQH
TRBV6-6,TRBD1,TRBJ1-5,ASSPNDRGVSQPQH
TRBV30,-,TRBJ1-1,AWSVRVVNTEAF
TRBV30,-,TRBJ1-5,AWRRDRSNQPQH
TRBV6-1,TRBD2,TRBJ2-1,ASSGVAGGPYEQF
TRBV6-5,TRBD1,TRBJ2-1,ATSGPRQGINEQF
TRBV12-3/TRBV12-4,-,TRBJ2-2,ASSLAKGSTGELF
TRBV5-4,TRBD2,TRBJ2-1,AASGRAYNEQF
TRBV6-2/TRBV6-3,-,TRBJ2-5,ASSPQETQY
TRBV6-5,-,TRBJ1-6,ASSYSQRRRSPLH
TRBV28,-,TRBJ1-4,ASSLGGATNEKLF
TRBV10-3,TRBD2,TRBJ2-3,AIRPTSGSLYTQY
TRBV28,-,TRBJ1-2,ASSLPGSYGYT
TRBV5-5,TRBD1,TRBJ1-1,ASSLGEDRGRTEAF
TRBV14,TRBD1,TRBJ1-2,ASSQGGTGSGYT
TRBV19,-,TRBJ2-1,ASNVGTGATNEQF
TRBV19,-,TRBJ1-1,ASSIPPTGPKNTEAF
TRBV19,-,TRBJ2-4,ASSIVVGELKNIQY
TRBV4-3,-,TRBJ1-1,ASSDSGGADTEAF
TRBV5-1,TRBD1,TRBJ2-1,ASSSIWDRGINNEQF
TRBV7-9,-,TRBJ2-3,ASSQGGRQY
TRBV5-6,-,TRBJ1-5,ASSLAGRVQPQH
TRBV11-1,TRBD1,TRBJ1-2,ASSPGTVDYGYT
TRBV27,TRBD2,TRBJ2-2,ASSSPGSGRSGELF
TRBV6-5,-,TRBJ1-5,ASSSTDFYQPQH
TRBV30,-,TRBJ1-6,AWSPLSSYNSPLH
TRBV5-1,-,TRBJ1-2,ASSLEGPGVGYT
TRBV5-1,TRBD1,TRBJ2-1,ASSWETGPPYNEQF
TRBV19,-,TRBJ2-2,ASSPLEFGANVLTFGAGELF
TRBV18,TRBD2,TRBJ2-7,ASSPLPGTSGSVAYEQY
TRBV18,-,TRBJ2-5,ASSQGKQETQY
TRBV27,-,TRBJ1-1,ASSLSGTEAF
TRBV6-6,-,TRBJ2-1,ASSYSDFREF